A selection of T cell receptor beta chains follows, all from one sample in a study of blood T cells in healthy people across ages. Each CDR3 protein is one row after TCRdb ran MiXCR on the 5' RACE reads. This table holds fewer than 2,000,000 distinct CDR3 sequences, approximately 40% found once. The sample taken for sequencing was blood. The receptors were sampled from a human donor in good health. CDR3s include the opening cysteine and the closing phenylalanine or tryptophan. A D gene is named only where the DNA matches it firmly. Clone size, where shown, is once, few, many, or a class for clones that have expanded.

CTSSQDGSWTSGAYEQYF	TGCACCAGCAGCCAAGATGGGTCTTGGACTAGCGGGGCCTACGAGCAGTACTTC	TRBD2	18	NA	TRBJ2-7	TRBV4-1
CSARDKNPQWDNEQFF	TGCAGTGCTAGAGATAAGAATCCCCAATGGGACAATGAGCAGTTCTTC	NA	16	few	TRBJ2-1	TRBV20-1
CATSRGLVGYEQYF	TGTGCCACCAGCAGGGGACTAGTAGGCTACGAGCAGTACTTC	TRBD2	14	NA	TRBJ2-7	TRBV15
CVSNLGSTSATQYF	TGTGTCAGCAACTTAGGATCGACTAGCGCTACGCAGTATTTT	TRBD2	14	NA	TRBJ2-3	TRBV7-2
CASSLYLLGQASNYGYTF	TGTGCCAGCAGTTTATATTTACTCGGGCAGGCGAGTAACTATGGCTACACCTTC	NA	18	few	TRBJ1-2	TRBV12-3/TRBV12-4
CAISLDQGPYEQYF	TGTGCCATCAGTCTGGATCAGGGTCCCTACGAGCAGTACTTC	NA	14	few	TRBJ2-7	TRBV10-3
CASSQGLADGQYF	TGTGCCAGCAGCCAGGGACTAGCGGACGGGCAGTACTTC	TRBD2	13	few	TRBJ2-4	TRBV3-1
CASGGRVNTGELFF	TGTGCCAGTGGGGGGAGAGTGAACACCGGGGAGCTGTTTTTT	NA	14	few	TRBJ2-2	TRBV14
CASSQAIAGGPDTQYF	TGCGCCAGCAGCCAAGCGATAGCGGGGGGACCAGATACGCAGTATTTT	TRBD2	16	NA	TRBJ2-3	TRBV4-3
CASTPFEAAWAFF	TGTGCCAGCACCCCCTTTGAAGCTGCATGGGCTTTCTTT	NA	13	few	TRBJ1-1	TRBV28
CASSPHRVGSQPQHF	TGTGCCAGCAGTCCCCACAGGGTCGGTAGTCAGCCCCAGCATTTT	NA	15	NA	TRBJ1-5	TRBV28
CASSLVRIPPGQGLIFYGYTF	TGTGCCAGCAGCTTAGTCCGCATCCCACCGGGACAGGGGCTTATATTCTATGGCTACACCTTC	TRBD1	21	NA	TRBJ1-2	TRBV11-2
CSVDNYEAFF	TGCAGCGTTGACAATTATGAAGCTTTCTTT	NA	10	many	TRBJ1-1	TRBV29-1
CASNEDPPAPEKLFF	TGTGCCAGCAATGAGGACCCACCGGCTCCTGAAAAACTGTTTTTT	NA	15	few	TRBJ1-4	TRBV7-9
CASSTQDRGGSEQYF	TGTGCCAGCAGCACCCAGGACAGGGGGGGCAGCGAGCAGTACTTC	TRBD1	15	NA	TRBJ2-7	TRBV9
CASSVSISGQGYTF	TGTGCCAGCAGCGTTAGCATCTCAGGGCAGGGCTACACCTTC	NA	14	NA	TRBJ1-2	TRBV7-2
CASSLGRAVEQYF	TGTGCCAGCAGCTTAGGCAGGGCGGTCGAGCAGTACTTC	NA	13	few	TRBJ2-7	TRBV7-2
CASSPQTVKAFF	TGTGCCAGCAGTCCTCAGACGGTGAAAGCTTTCTTT	NA	12	NA	TRBJ1-1	TRBV12-3/TRBV12-4
CSASSTGVLDYGYTF	TGCAGTGCTAGCTCAACAGGGGTTCTCGACTATGGCTACACCTTC	TRBD1	15	few	TRBJ1-2	TRBV20-1
CANSHSGRGNIQFF	TGCGCCAACAGCCACTCGGGACGGGGAAACATTCAGTTCTTC	NA	14	NA	TRBJ2-1	TRBV4-1
CSVLPTGGTEAFF	TGCAGCGTCCTCCCGACAGGGGGAACTGAAGCTTTCTTT	TRBD1	13	NA	TRBJ1-1	TRBV29-1
CASSPYTEFNEKLFF	TGTGCCAGCAGTCCATACACAGAGTTTAATGAAAAACTGTTTTTT	NA	15	few	TRBJ1-4	TRBV28
CASSARDRGRVTQYF	TGTGCCAGCAGTGCCCGGGACAGGGGAAGGGTGACCCAGTACTTC	TRBD1	15	NA	TRBJ2-5	TRBV12-3/TRBV12-4
CASGLTGDYSNQPQHF	TGTGCTAGTGGTCTTACAGGAGACTATAGCAATCAGCCCCAGCATTTT	NA	16	NA	TRBJ1-5	TRBV12-5
CASSLAGIGSPLHF	TGTGCCAGTAGTCTTGCAGGGATTGGGTCACCCCTCCACTTT	NA	14	NA	TRBJ1-6	TRBV27
CSARGAGLETQYF	TGCAGTGCTAGAGGAGCGGGGCTGGAGACCCAGTACTTC	TRBD2	13	few	TRBJ2-5	TRBV20-1